The 3 T cell receptor beta chains listed next were all sequenced from one sample in a study of blood T cells in healthy people across ages. Primers used in a second PCR of about 7 to 12 cycles were a sample-barcoded 5' primer and a J-beta primer mix. Each CDR3 protein gets one entry after TCRdb re-called the 5' RACE reads with MiXCR. The sample yields about 730,000 distinct CDR3 sequences, approximately 43% seen once. Sequencing used blood. The receptors stem from a woman aged 60 to 75 in good health.

V and J are TRBV5-1 and TRBJ1-4; D remains unclear. V was shortened by 0 bases and J by 6 bases, with 9 bases between the two germline ends. CDR1 is SGHRS and CDR2 is YFSETQ in the germline V gene. This CDR3 spans 14 amino acids. This CDR3 reads CASSLAGEYEKLFF. The DNA for the CDR3 is TGCGCCAGCAGCTTGGCTGGGGAATATGAAAAACTGTTTTTT.

The chain uses TRBV3-1 and TRBJ1-3, with D perhaps matching TRBD1 (5 bases). The CDR3 spans 14 residues. Germline CDR1 reads LGHDT; CDR2 reads YNNKEL (reference sequence). Trimming removed 3 bases from V and 3 bases from J, with 9 bases in between. The CDR3 nucleotides are TGTGCCAGCAGCCAGCTGACAGATGGAAACACCATATATTTT. This encodes CASSQLTDGNTIYF. Combining the CDR3 with reference TRBV3-1 and TRBJ1-3 gives the whole variable domain DTAVSQTPKYLVTQMGNDKSIKCEQNLGHDTMYWYKQDSKKFLKIMFSYNNKELIINETVPNRFSPKSPDKAHLNLHINSLELGDSAVYFCASSQLTDGNTIYFGEGSWLTVV.

The chain combines TRBV24-1 with TRBJ2-3; 8 bases are a match to TRBD1. The CDR3 extends over 17 amino acids. The germline CDR1 and CDR2 sequences are KGHDR and SFDVKD. V lost 6 bases and J lost 0; bases outside the gene matches: 10. The CDR3 region has the DNA TGTGCCACCAGTTCCGGGACAGGAGGGCCTAGCACAGATACGCAGTATTTT. Amino acid sequence: CATSSGTGGPSTDTQYF.